Below, 30 T cell receptor beta chains from the same sample are listed, as sequenced in a study of T cell repertoires in cytomegalovirus infection. TCRdb fed the reads into MiXCR, producing one record per CDR3 protein. This table has 95,000 to 120,000 distinct CDR3 sequences, about 33% appearing once. These TCRs' antigens remain unknown. The specimen comprised CD8+ T cells from cultured PBMCs, sampled from culture after CMV antigen stimulation. The receptors here all came from a human donor in good health (CMV status not recorded). Some clones in this sample may be carry-over from other donors' samples.

The rearrangement links TRBV12-3 or TRBV12-4 to TRBJ2-7; D is ambiguous. Trimming pared 1 base from V and 3 bases from J, leaving 16 bases between. This CDR3 has 16 residues. The CDR3 spells CASSLVTGLLLYEQYF. Written as DNA, the CDR3 is TGTGCCAGCAGTTTAGTTACCGGGTTGCTCCTCTACGAGCAGTACTTC.

This chain joins TRBV27 and TRBJ2-7, with 8 bases fitting TRBD1. This CDR3 spans 13 amino acids. Trimming cost V 5 bases and J 7 bases; bases outside gene matches: 7. Germline V gives CDR1 MNHEY, CDR2 SMNVEV (reference sequence). The DNA of the CDR3 is TGTGCCAGCAGTCCCCAGGGGGCGCATGAGCAGTACTTC. It translates to CASSPQGAHEQYF.

V is TRBV27 and J is TRBJ2-5, with 15 nucleotides matching TRBD2. The CDR3 loop spans 15 amino acids. The germline CDR1 and CDR2 sequences are MNHEY and SMNVEV (reference sequence). After removal of 5 bases from V and 9 bases from J, the junction contained 7 bases not matched to a gene. In nucleotides, the CDR3 is TGTGCCAGCAGTCCGGGGACTAGCGGGGGGCGGGCCCAGTACTTC. It translates to CASSPGTSGGRAQYF.

This clonotype was counted a few times. The chain couples TRBV19 to TRBJ2-1; D remains ambiguous. This CDR3 is 14 amino acids long. Trimming removed 3 bases at V and 4 bases at J, with 10 bases between. Germline CDR1 and CDR2: LNHDA and SQIVND (reference sequence). CDR3 DNA: TGTGCCAGTAGTATCGCAGGTTCTTACAATGAGCAGTTCTTC. Protein sequence: CASSIAGSYNEQFF.

The chain links TRBV28 to TRBJ2-5, with TRBD1 matching over 9 bases. The CDR3 covers 15 residues. Germline CDR1 and CDR2: MDHEN and SYDVKM. Trimming at V came to 2 bases and at J to 4 bases, leaving 5 bases not matched to a gene. DNA for the CDR3: TGTGCCAGCAGTTTAACAGGGACAGGGTTAGAGACCCAGTACTTC. Translating gives CASSLTGTGLETQYF.

The chain has TRBV7-9 and TRBJ2-1; a possible D gene is TRBD2 (5 bases). CDR1 is SEHNR and CDR2 is FQNEAQ in the germline V gene (reference sequence). CDR3 size: 16 residues. V lost 1 base to trimming and J lost 3 bases, with 13 bases between them. CDR3 in amino acids: CASSLELGEGYNEQFF. The CDR3, as DNA: TGTGCCAGCAGCTTAGAACTAGGCGAAGGCTACAATGAGCAGTTCTTC. The variable domain in full, completed from reference TRBV7-9 and TRBJ2-1, reads DTGVSQNPRHKITKRGQNVTFRCDPISEHNRLYWYRQTLGQGPEFLTYFQNEAQLEKSRLLSDRFSAERPKGSFSTLEIQRTEQGDSAMYLCASSLELGEGYNEQFFGPGTRLTVL.

This clonotype was detected many times. This sequence joins TRBV7-8 and TRBJ2-2; possible D gene TRBD1, 6 bases. With 3 bases removed from V and 1 base from J, the gap between germline ends came to 9 bases. This CDR3 is built from 15 residues. Germline-derived CDR1 and CDR2 are SGHVS and FQNEAQ. CDR3 protein: CASSFGTLNTGELFF. The CDR3 coding sequence is TGTGCCAGCAGCTTTGGGACACTGAACACCGGGGAGCTGTTTTTT.

This clonotype came up a few times. This chain connects TRBV27 to TRBJ2-1, with 14 bases lining up with TRBD2. This CDR3 comprises 15 residues. Germline V gene data show CDR1 as MNHEY and CDR2 as SMNVEV (reference sequence). Losses at the gene ends were 4 bases for V and 8 bases for J; bases not matched to a gene: 4. Written as DNA, the CDR3 is TGTGCCAGCAGTTCGGGACTAGCGGGGGTAGATGAGCAGTTCTTC. Translating it yields CASSSGLAGVDEQFF.

The rearrangement uses TRBV19 and TRBJ2-7; 10 bases fit TRBD1. The CDR3 is 15 residues long. From germline, CDR1 is LNHDA and CDR2 SQIVND (reference sequence). V was clipped by 5 bases and J by 0 bases; unmatched bases: 4. The chain's CDR3 is CASSSGTGASYEQYF. The DNA of the CDR3 is TGTGCCAGTAGTTCCGGGACAGGGGCCTCCTACGAGCAGTACTTC.

This CDR3 is CAISDPGQGLNGYTF. CDR3 sequence (DNA): TGTGCCATCAGTGATCCCGGACAGGGCTTGAATGGCTACACCTTC. This chain connects TRBV10-3 to TRBJ1-2; TRBD1 aligns across 8 bases. Unmatched junction bases numbered 9, after V lost 3 bases and J lost 6 bases. The CDR3 sequence is 15 residues long. The germline V gene has CDR1 ENHRY and CDR2 SYGVKD.

Only a few counts were recorded for this clonotype. V and J are TRBV2 and TRBJ1-4; D possibly corresponds to TRBD1 (6 bases). CDR3 length: 14 amino acids. The germline CDR1 and CDR2 sequences are SNHLY and FYNNEI. The ends were cut back, 6 bases at V and 5 bases at J, with 13 bases in the middle. The CDR3 protein is CASRQGAPNEKLFF. The CDR3 DNA reads as TGTGCCAGCAGACAGGGAGCCCCCAATGAAAAACTGTTTTTT.

This clonotype was recorded a few times. The rearrangement uses TRBV2 and TRBJ2-7; no reliable D call. The CDR3 sequence is 13 residues long. The V and J ends lost 5 bases and 3 bases respectively, with 11 bases between them. Germline lookup yields CDR1 SNHLY and CDR2 FYNNEI. The CDR3 nucleotides read TGTGCCAGCAGTAGACTTACCAACTACGAGCAGTACTTC. Translated, it gives CASSRLTNYEQYF.

The J gene is TRBJ2-5, the V gene TRBV6-1; 7 nucleotides line up with TRBD2. V dropped 5 bases and J dropped 0; count of bases not matched to a gene: 18. The CDR3 extends over 19 amino acids. Germline V gene sequence: CDR1 MNHNS, CDR2 SASEGT. Here the CDR3 reads CASSYQLGLPRSHQETQYF. In DNA, the CDR3 is TGTGCCAGCAGTTATCAGTTGGGACTACCCCGGAGTCACCAAGAGACCCAGTACTTC.

A few counts support this clonotype. The chain recombines TRBV7-9 with TRBJ2-7; D tentatively reads TRBD1 or TRBD2 (5 bases each). The germline CDR1 and CDR2 sequences are SEHNR and FQNEAQ (reference sequence). The CDR3 is 15 residues long. Trimming cost V 5 bases and J 3 bases, with 17 bases left between them. CDR3 loop: CASSPGPGWVYEQYF. The DNA of the CDR3 is TGTGCCAGCAGCCCGGGGCCGGGCTGGGTCTACGAGCAGTACTTC.

There are many counts of this clonotype. This rearrangement joins TRBV7-2 to TRBJ1-1, with D tentatively TRBD1 (5 bases). CDR1 is SGHTA, CDR2 FQGNSA, per germline. V gave up 4 bases and J gave up 10 bases, with 13 bases separating them. The CDR3 is 12 amino acids. The CDR3 region is CASSSRDRGAFF. CDR3 DNA: TGTGCCAGCAGCTCGAGAGACAGAGGAGCTTTCTTT.

The table lists this clonotype with a few counts. This chain connects TRBV7-6 to TRBJ1-2, with D perhaps matching TRBD1 (5 bases). V was trimmed by 1 base and J by 6 bases, leaving 15 bases between them. Germline V lookup: CDR1 SGHVS, CDR2 FNYEAQ. This CDR3 has 15 amino acids. Written as DNA, the CDR3 is TGTGCCAGCAGCTTAGATGCAGGGAATTTCGATGGCTACACCTTC. The encoded protein is CASSLDAGNFDGYTF.

This clonotype appeared a few times. The rearrangement links TRBV7-3 to TRBJ1-1; D remains unclear. Germline V lookup: CDR1 SGHTA, CDR2 FQGTGA. There are 13 residues in the CDR3. V gave up 6 bases and J gave up 1 base, with 9 bases separating them. The chain's CDR3 is CASSLTGNTEAFF. The DNA of the CDR3 is TGTGCCAGCAGTTTGACGGGGAACACTGAAGCTTTCTTT.

This clonotype occurred many times. J is TRBJ2-3 and V is TRBV7-9; 7 nucleotides align to TRBD1. This CDR3 region has 15 residues. Looked up from germline, CDR1 is SEHNR and CDR2 is FQNEAQ (reference sequence). Losses at the gene ends were 5 bases for V and 1 base for J; bases not matched to a gene: 6. Here the CDR3 reads CASSPPGTGTDTQYF. The CDR3 DNA is TGTGCCAGCAGCCCCCCCGGGACAGGCACAGATACGCAGTATTTT.

The chain combines TRBV5-1 with TRBJ2-1; TRBD1 might be the D (7 bases). The V gene lost 4 bases and the J gene lost 2 bases, with 19 bases spanning the gap. The CDR3 runs to 17 residues. CDR1 is SGHRS, CDR2 YFSETQ, per germline. CDR3 amino acids: CASSDIGGGEAYNEQFF. In DNA, the CDR3 is TGCGCCAGCAGCGACATAGGGGGCGGGGAAGCCTACAATGAGCAGTTCTTC.

In this sample, this clonotype turned up a few times. V usage is TRBV12-3 or TRBV12-4 and J usage is TRBJ1-5; a possible D gene is TRBD1 (6 bases). Trimming stripped 4 bases from V and 4 bases from J, with 17 bases between. The CDR3 is 16 residues long. The CDR3 region is CASSSEGGRRNQPQHF. The DNA for the CDR3 is TGTGCCAGCAGTTCCGAGGGGGGGCGGCGGAATCAGCCCCAGCATTTT.

This clonotype was found many times. The chain links TRBV20-1 to TRBJ1-5; D is unclear. The germline CDR1 and CDR2 sequences are DFQATT and SNEGSKA (reference sequence). Trimming took 8 bases from V and 4 from J, leaving 24 bases between them. The CDR3 is 16 residues long. The CDR3 region has the DNA TGCAGTACCTCGAAGGGTAGGCCGGATGGGAATCAGCCCCAGCATTTT. Amino acids: CSTSKGRPDGNQPQHF.

The rearrangement uses TRBV27 and TRBJ1-2; no clear D gene. This CDR3 is built from 13 residues. V dropped 2 bases and J dropped 4 bases, with 8 bases sitting between them. Germline values: CDR1 MNHEY, CDR2 SMNVEV (reference sequence). CDR3: CASSLSLGYGYTF. In nucleotides, the CDR3 is TGTGCCAGCAGTTTAAGTCTGGGCTATGGCTACACCTTC.

This clonotype turned up a few times. This rearrangement joins TRBV7-6 to TRBJ2-5; tentatively, D is TRBD1 or TRBD2 (5 bases each). Trimming pared 2 bases from V and 5 bases from J, leaving 15 bases between. Germline CDR1 reads SGHVS; CDR2 reads FNYEAQ. This CDR3 contains 15 residues. CDR3 bases: TGTGCCAGCAGCTTATCCCCCGGGGCTGGGGAGACCCAGTACTTC. Residues: CASSLSPGAGETQYF.

V and J are TRBV7-6 and TRBJ2-7; 9 nucleotides line up with TRBD1. The junction had 5 bases not matched to a gene; V was cut back by 4 bases and J by 1 base. This CDR3 spans 15 amino acids. Germline-derived CDR1 and CDR2 are SGHVS and FNYEAQ. DNA for the CDR3: TGTGCCAGCAGCTCTACCGGGACAGGGTCCTACGAGCAGTACTTC. Protein: CASSSTGTGSYEQYF.

This clonotype was observed many times. The chain links TRBV4-3 to TRBJ1-2; unclear D gene. CDR1 is LGHNA and CDR2 is YSLEER in the germline V gene. Trimming left V 1 base short and J 3 bases short, with 9 bases between. The CDR3 runs to 14 residues. Here the CDR3 reads CASSQVLGDYGYTF. CDR3 in DNA: TGCGCCAGCAGCCAAGTTTTAGGAGACTATGGCTACACCTTC.

This clonotype was picked up a small number of times. The rearrangement uses TRBV27 and TRBJ2-7; 7 positions agree with TRBD1. Germline V gives CDR1 MNHEY, CDR2 SMNVEV (reference sequence). V trimming: 6 bases; J trimming: 1 base; junction bases outside the gene matches: 9. The CDR3 has 15 amino acids. The CDR3 sequence is CASSPRDRSSYEQYF. In DNA form, the CDR3 reads TGTGCCAGCAGCCCCCGGGACAGATCGTCCTACGAGCAGTACTTC.

This clonotype was picked up a small number of times. This sequence joins TRBV28 and TRBJ2-5; TRBD1 is a possible D gene (6 bases). Per the germline V gene, CDR1 is MDHEN and CDR2 is SYDVKM. V lost 6 bases and J 1 base, leaving 9 bases between the germline ends. CDR3 length: 13 amino acids. The CDR3 bases are TGTGCCAGCAGAAAACAGGGCCAAGAGACCCAGTACTTC. As protein: CASRKQGQETQYF.

Only a few counts were recorded for this clonotype. The J gene is TRBJ2-7, the V gene TRBV6-6; D uncertain. Deletions cut 2 bases from V and 9 bases from J, with 8 bases between. The CDR3 extends over 11 amino acids. CDR1 and CDR2 (germline): MNHNY, SVGAGI (reference sequence). The CDR3 DNA reads TGTGCCAGCAGTTACCCCCCTAGGCAGTACTTC. Residues: CASSYPPRQYF.

This rearrangement joins TRBV15 to TRBJ2-1, with 10 bases identical to TRBD2. The CDR3 is made up of 15 amino acids. With V trimmed by 3 bases and J by 6 bases, 5 bases remained unmatched. Germline V gives CDR1 LNHNV, CDR2 YYDKDF (reference sequence). Here the CDR3 reads CATSRERGGPNEQFF. In DNA form, the CDR3 reads TGTGCCACCAGCAGGGAGCGGGGGGGACCCAATGAGCAGTTCTTC.

The CDR3: CASTGTGYETQYF. The DNA of the CDR3 is TGTGCCAGCACGGGTACAGGGTACGAGACCCAGTACTTC. The chain has TRBV6-6 and TRBJ2-5, with D maybe TRBD1 (6 bases). CDR1 and CDR2 (germline): MNHNY, SVGAGI (reference sequence). The CDR3 is made up of 13 amino acids. The V and J ends lost 7 bases and 5 bases respectively, with 14 bases between them.